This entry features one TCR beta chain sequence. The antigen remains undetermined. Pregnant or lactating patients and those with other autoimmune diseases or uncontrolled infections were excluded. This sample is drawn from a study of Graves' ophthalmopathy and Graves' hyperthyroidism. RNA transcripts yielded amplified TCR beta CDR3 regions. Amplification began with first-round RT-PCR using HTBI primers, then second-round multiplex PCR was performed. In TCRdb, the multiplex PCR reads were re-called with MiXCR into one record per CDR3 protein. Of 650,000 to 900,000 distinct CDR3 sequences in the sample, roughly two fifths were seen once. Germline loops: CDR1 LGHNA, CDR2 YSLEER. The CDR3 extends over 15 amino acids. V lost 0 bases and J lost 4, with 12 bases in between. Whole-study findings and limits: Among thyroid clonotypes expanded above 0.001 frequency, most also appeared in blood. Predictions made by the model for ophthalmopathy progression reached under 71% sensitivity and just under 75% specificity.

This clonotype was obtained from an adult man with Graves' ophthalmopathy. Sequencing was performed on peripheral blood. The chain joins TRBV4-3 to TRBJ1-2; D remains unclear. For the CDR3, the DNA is TGCGCCAGCAGCCAAGATCGTTTGGAACTCTATGGCTACACCTTC. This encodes CASSQDRLELYGYTF.